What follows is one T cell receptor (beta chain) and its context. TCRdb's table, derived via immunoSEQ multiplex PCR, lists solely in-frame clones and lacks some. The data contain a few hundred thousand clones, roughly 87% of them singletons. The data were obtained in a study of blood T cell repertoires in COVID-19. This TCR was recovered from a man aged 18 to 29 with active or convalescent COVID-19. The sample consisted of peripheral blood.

DNA for the CDR3: TGTGCCAGCAGTACCGGGACACGGGCTTCCACCCTCCACTTT. It encodes CASSTGTRASTLHF. J is TRBJ1-6 and V is TRBV2, with a weak D call TRBD1 (6 bases). V lost 5 bases, J lost 14 bases, and 19 bases lay in between. Germline-derived CDR1 and CDR2 are SNHLY and FYNNEI. This CDR3 comprises 14 residues.